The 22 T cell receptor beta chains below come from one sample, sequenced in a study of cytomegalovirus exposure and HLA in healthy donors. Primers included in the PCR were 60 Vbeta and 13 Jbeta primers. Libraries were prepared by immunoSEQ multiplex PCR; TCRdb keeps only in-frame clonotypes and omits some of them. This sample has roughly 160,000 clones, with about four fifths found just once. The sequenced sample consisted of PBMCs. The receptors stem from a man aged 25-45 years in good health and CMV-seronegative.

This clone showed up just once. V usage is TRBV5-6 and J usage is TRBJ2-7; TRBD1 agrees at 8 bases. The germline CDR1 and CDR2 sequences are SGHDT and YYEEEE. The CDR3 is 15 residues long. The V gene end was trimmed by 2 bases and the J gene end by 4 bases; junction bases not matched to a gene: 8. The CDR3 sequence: CASSLSTTGGYEQYF. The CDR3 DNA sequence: TGTGCCAGCAGCTTATCCACAACAGGGGGGTACGAGCAGTACTTC.

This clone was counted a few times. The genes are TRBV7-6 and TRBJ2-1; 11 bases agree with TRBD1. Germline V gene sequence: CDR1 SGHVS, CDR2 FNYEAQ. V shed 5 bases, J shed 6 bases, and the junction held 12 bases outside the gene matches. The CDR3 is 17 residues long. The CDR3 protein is CASSPRPRDRGVNEQFF. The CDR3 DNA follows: TGTGCCAGCAGCCCCCGGCCCCGGGACAGGGGGGTCAATGAGCAGTTCTTC.

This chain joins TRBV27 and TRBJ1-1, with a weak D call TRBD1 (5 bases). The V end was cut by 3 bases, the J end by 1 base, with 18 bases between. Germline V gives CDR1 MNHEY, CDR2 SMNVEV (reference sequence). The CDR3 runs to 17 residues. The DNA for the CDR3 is TGTGCCAGCAGTTTGACTTTTTGGGGCAGGCCGAACACTGAAGCTTTCTTT. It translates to CASSLTFWGRPNTEAFF.

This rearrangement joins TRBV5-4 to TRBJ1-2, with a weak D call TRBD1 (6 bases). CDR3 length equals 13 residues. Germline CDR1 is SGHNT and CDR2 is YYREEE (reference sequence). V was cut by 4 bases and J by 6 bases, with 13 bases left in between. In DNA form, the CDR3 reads TGTGCCAGCAGCGGGGGGGCGGGGGATGGCTACACCTTC. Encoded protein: CASSGGAGDGYTF.

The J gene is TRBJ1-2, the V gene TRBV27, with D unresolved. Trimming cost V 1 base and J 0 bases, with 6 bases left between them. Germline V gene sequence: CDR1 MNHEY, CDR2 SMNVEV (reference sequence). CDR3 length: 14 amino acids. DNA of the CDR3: TGTGCCAGCAGTTTATTCGGAGCTAACTATGGCTACACCTTC. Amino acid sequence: CASSLFGANYGYTF.

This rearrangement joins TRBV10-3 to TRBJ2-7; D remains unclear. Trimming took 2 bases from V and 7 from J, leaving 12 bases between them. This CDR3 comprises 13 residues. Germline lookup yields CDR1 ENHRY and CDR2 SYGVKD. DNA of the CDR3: TGTGCCATCAGTGAGCGGGTAGAACGAGAGCAGTACTTC. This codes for CAISERVEREQYF.

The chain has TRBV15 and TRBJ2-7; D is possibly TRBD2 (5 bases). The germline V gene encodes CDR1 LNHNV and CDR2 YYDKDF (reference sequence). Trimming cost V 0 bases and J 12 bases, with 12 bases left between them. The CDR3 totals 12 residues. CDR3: CATSRDEGSRYF. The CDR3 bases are TGTGCCACCAGCAGAGATGAGGGTAGTCGGTACTTC. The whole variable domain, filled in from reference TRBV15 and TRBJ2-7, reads DAMVIQNPRYQVTQFGKPVTLSCSQTLNHNVMYWYQQKSSQAPKLLFHYYDKDFNNEADTPDNFQSRRPNTSFCFLDIRSPGLGDTAMYLCATSRDEGSRYFGPGTRLTVT.

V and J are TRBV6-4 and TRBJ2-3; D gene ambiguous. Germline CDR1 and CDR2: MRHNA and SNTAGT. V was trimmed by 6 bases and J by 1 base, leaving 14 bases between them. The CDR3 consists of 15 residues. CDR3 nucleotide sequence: TGTGCCAGCAGCCCCCGGGTTGGCGGCACAGATACGCAGTATTTT. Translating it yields CASSPRVGGTDTQYF.

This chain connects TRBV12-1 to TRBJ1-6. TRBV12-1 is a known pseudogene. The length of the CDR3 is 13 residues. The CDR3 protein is CASSFAGLSPLHF. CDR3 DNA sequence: TGTGCCAGCAGCTTTGCCGGACTTTCACCCCTCCACTTT.

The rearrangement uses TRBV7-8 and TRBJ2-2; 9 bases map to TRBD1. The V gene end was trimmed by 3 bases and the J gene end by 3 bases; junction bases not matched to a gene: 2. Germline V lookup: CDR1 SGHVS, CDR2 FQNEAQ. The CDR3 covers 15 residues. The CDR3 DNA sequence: TGTGCCAGCAGCTTGGGACAGGGAGACACCGGGGAGCTGTTTTTT. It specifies CASSLGQGDTGELFF.

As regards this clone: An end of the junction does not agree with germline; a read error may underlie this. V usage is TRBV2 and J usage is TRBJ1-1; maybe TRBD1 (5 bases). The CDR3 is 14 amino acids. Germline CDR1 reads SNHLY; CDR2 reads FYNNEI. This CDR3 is CAGSEEGAGTEAFF. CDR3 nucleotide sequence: TGTGCCGGCAGTGAAGAAGGGGCTGGCACTGAAGCTTTCTTT. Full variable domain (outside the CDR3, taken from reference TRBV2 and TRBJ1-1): EPEVTQTPSHQVTQMGQEVILRCVPISNHLYFYWYRQILGQKVEFLVSFYNNEISEKSEIFDDQFSVERPDGSNFTLKIRSTKLEDSAMYFCAGSEEGAGTEAFFGQGTRLTVV.

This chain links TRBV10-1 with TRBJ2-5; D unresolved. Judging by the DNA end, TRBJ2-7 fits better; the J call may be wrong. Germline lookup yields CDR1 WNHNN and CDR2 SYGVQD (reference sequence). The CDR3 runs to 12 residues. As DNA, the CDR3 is TGCGCCAGCAGTGAGTCTTCCTACGAGCAGTACTTC. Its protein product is CASSESSYEQYF.

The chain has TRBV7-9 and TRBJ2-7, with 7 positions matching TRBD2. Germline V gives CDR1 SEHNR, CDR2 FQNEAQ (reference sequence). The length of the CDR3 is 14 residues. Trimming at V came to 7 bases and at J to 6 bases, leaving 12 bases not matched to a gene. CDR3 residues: CASTWGGEEAEQYF. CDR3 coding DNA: TGTGCCAGCACCTGGGGAGGGGAGGAGGCCGAGCAGTACTTC.

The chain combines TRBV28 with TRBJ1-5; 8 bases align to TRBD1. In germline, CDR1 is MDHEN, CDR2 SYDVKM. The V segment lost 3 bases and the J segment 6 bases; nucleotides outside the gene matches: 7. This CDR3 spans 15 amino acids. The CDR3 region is CASSLPPGGGQPQHF. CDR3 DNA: TGTGCCAGCAGTTTGCCACCAGGGGGCGGTCAGCCCCAGCATTTT. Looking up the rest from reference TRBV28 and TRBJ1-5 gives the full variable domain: DVKVTQSSRYLVKRTGEKVFLECVQDMDHENMFWYRQDPGLGLRLIYFSYDVKMKEKGDIPEGYSVSREKKERFSLILESASTNQTSMYLCASSLPPGGGQPQHFGDGTRLSIL.

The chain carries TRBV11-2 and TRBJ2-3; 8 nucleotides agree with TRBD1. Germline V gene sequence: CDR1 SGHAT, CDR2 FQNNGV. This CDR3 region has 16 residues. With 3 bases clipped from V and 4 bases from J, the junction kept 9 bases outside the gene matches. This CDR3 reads CASSFQDREVADTQYF. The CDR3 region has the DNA TGTGCCAGCAGCTTCCAGGACAGGGAGGTTGCAGATACGCAGTATTTT.

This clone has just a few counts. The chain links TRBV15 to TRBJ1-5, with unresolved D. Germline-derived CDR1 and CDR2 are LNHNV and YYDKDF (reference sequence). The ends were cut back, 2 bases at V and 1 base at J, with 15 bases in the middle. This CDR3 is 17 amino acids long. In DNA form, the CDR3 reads TGTGCCACCAGCAGACCTTCCGCCGCGGGAAGCAATCAGCCCCAGCATTTT. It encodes CATSRPSAAGSNQPQHF.

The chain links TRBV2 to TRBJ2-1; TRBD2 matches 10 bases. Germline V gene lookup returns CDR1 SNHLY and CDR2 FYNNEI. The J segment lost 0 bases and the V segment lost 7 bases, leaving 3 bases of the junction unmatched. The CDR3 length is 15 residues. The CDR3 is CASTTSGTSYNEQFF. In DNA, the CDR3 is TGTGCCAGCACCACTAGCGGGACCTCCTACAATGAGCAGTTCTTC. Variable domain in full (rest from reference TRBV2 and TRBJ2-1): EPEVTQTPSHQVTQMGQEVILRCVPISNHLYFYWYRQILGQKVEFLVSFYNNEISEKSEIFDDQFSVERPDGSNFTLKIRSTKLEDSAMYFCASTTSGTSYNEQFFGPGTRLTVL.

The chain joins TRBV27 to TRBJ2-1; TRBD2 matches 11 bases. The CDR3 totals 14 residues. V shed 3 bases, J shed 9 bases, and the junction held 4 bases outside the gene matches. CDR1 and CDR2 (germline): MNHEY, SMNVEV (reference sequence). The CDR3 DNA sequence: TGTGCCAGCAGTTTCGGTAGCGGGGGGGGTGAGCAGTTCTTC. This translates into CASSFGSGGGEQFF.

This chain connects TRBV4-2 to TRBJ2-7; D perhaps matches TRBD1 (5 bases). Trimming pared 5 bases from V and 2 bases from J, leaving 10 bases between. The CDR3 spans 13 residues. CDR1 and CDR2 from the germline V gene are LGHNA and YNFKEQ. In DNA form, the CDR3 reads TGTGCCAGCAGCTACCAGACAGCCTACGAGCAGTACTTC. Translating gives CASSYQTAYEQYF.

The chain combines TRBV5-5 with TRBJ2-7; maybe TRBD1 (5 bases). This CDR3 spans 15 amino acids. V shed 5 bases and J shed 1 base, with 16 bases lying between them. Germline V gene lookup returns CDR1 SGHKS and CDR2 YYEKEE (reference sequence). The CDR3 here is CASSLAPPGSYEQYF. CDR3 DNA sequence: TGTGCCAGCAGTCTTGCCCCCCCAGGGTCCTACGAGCAGTACTTC.

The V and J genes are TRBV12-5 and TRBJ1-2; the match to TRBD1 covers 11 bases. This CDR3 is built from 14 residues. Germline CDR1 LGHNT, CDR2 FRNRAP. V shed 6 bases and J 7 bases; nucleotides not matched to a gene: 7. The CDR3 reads CASGRTGGWSGYTF. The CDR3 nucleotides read TGTGCTAGTGGGAGGACAGGGGGCTGGTCTGGCTACACCTTC.

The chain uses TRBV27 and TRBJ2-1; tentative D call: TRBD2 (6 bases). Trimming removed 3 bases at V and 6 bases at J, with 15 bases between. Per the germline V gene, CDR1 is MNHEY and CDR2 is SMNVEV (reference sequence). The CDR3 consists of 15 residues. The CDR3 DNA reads TGTGCCAGCAGTTTCGGGGGAGCGACGGGCAATGAGCAGTTCTTC. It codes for CASSFGGATGNEQFF.